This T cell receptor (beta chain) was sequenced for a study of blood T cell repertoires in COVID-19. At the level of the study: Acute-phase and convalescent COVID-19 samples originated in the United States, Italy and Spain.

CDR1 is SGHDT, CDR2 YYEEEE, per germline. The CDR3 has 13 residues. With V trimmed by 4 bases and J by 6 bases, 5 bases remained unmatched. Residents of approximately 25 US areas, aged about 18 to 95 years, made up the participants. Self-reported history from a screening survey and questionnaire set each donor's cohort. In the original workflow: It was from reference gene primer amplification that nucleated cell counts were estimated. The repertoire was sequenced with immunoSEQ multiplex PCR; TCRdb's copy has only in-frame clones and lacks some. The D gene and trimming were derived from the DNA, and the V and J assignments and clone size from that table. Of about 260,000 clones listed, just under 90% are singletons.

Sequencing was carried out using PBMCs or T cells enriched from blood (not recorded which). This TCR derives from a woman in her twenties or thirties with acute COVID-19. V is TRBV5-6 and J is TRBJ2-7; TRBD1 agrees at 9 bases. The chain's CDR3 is CASSRQGVSEQYF. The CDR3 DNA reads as TGTGCCAGCAGCCGACAGGGGGTCAGCGAGCAGTACTTC.